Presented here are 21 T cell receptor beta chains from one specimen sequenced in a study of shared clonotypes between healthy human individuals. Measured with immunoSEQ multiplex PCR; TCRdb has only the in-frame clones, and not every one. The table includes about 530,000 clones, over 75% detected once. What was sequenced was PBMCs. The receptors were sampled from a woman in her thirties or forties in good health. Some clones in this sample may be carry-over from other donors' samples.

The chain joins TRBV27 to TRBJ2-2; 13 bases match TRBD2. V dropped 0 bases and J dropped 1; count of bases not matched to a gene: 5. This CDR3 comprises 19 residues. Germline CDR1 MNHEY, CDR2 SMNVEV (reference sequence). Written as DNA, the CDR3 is TGTGCCAGCAGTTTATCGACTAGCGGGAGGCGGTTGAACACCGGGGAGCTGTTTTTT. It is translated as CASSLSTSGRRLNTGELFF.

CDR3 DNA sequence: TGTGCCATCAGTGATACTAGCGGTGACACAGATACGCAGTATTTT. This translates into CAISDTSGDTDTQYF. V and J are TRBV10-3 and TRBJ2-3; 8 positions agree with TRBD2. The CDR3 loop spans 15 amino acids. Germline loops: CDR1 ENHRY, CDR2 SYGVKD. J was trimmed by 2 bases and V by 3 bases; bases with no gene match: 4.

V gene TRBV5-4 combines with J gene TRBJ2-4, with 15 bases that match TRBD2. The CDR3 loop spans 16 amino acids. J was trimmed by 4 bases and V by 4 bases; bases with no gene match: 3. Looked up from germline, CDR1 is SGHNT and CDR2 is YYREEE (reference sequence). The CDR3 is CASSHGTSGRKNIQYF. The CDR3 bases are TGTGCCAGCAGCCACGGGACTAGCGGGAGGAAAAACATTCAGTACTTC.

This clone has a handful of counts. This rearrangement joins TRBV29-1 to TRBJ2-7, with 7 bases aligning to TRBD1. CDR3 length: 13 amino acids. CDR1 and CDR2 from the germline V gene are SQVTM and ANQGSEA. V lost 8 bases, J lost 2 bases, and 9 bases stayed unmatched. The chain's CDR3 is CSTRQGSAYEQYF. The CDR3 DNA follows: TGCAGCACAAGACAGGGTTCGGCCTACGAGCAGTACTTC.

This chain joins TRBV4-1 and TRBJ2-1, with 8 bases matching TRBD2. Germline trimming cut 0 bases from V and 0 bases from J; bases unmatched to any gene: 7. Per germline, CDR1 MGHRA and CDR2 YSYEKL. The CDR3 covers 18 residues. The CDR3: CASSQDRLAGHSYNEQFF. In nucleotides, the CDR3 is TGCGCCAGCAGCCAAGATCGCCTAGCGGGCCACTCCTACAATGAGCAGTTCTTC.

This chain's CDR3 is CASSPIQETQYF. The CDR3 DNA reads TGTGCCAGCAGTCCAATCCAAGAGACCCAGTACTTC. The chain couples TRBV7-2 to TRBJ2-5; D call uncertain. Trimming cost V 6 bases and J 1 base, with 6 bases left between them. This CDR3 is 12 amino acids long. The germline CDR1 and CDR2 sequences are SGHTA and FQGNSA.

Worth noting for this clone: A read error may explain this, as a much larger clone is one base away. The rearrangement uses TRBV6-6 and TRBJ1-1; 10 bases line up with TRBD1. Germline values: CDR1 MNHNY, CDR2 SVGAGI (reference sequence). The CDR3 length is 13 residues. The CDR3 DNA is TGCGCCAGCAGCGGACAGGGGGACACTGAAGCTTTCTTT. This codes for CASSGQGDTEAFF.

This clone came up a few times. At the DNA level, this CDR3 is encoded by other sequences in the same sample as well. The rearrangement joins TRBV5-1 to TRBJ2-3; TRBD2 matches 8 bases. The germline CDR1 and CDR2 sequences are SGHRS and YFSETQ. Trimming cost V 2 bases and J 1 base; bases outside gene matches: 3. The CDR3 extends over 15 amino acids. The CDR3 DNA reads TGCGCCAGCAGCTTAGGACTAGCCGGCACAGATACGCAGTATTTT. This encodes CASSLGLAGTDTQYF.

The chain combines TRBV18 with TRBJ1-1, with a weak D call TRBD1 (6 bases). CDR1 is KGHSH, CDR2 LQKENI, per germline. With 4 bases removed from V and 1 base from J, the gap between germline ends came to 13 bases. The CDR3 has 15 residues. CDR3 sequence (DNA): TGTGCCAGCTCACTGGGGGCAGGAGGGAACACTGAAGCTTTCTTT. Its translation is CASSLGAGGNTEAFF.

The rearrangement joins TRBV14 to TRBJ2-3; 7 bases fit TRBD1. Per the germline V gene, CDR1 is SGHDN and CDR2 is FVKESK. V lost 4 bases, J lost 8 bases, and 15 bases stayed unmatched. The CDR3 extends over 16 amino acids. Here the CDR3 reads CASSLRQGNFGLTQYF. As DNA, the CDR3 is TGTGCCAGCAGCCTCCGACAGGGAAATTTTGGGCTTACGCAGTATTTT.

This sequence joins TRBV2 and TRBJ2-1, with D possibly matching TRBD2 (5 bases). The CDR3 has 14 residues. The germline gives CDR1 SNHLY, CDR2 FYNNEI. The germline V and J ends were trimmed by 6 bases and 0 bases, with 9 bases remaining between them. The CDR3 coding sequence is TGTGCCAGCAGAACGGGGAGCTCCTACAATGAGCAGTTCTTC. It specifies CASRTGSSYNEQFF.

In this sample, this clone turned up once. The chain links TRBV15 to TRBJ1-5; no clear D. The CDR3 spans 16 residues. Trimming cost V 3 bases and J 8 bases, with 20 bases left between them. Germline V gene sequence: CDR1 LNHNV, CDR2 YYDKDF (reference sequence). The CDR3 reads CATSREGRLGLEPQHF. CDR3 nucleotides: TGTGCCACCAGCAGGGAAGGACGCCTGGGTCTGGAGCCCCAGCATTTT.

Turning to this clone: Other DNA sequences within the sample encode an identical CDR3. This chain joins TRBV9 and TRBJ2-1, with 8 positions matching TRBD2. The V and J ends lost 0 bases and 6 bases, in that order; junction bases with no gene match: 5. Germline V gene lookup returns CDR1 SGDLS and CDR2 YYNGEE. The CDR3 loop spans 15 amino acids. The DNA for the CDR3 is TGTGCCAGCAGCGTAGGGCTAGCGGGTGGCAATGAGCAGTTCTTC. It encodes CASSVGLAGGNEQFF.

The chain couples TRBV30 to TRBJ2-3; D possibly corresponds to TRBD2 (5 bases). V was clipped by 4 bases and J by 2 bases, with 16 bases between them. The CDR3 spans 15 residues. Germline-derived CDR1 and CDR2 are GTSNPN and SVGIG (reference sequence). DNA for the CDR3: TGTGCCTGGATAGGGCAGACGGGGTTCACAGATACGCAGTATTTT. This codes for CAWIGQTGFTDTQYF.

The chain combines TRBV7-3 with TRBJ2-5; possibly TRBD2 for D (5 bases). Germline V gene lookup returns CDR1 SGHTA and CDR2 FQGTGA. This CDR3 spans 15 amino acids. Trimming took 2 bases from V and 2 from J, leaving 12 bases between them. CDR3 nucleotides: TGTGCCAGCAGCTTAGTCTCCGGGGTTCAAGAGACCCAGTACTTC. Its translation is CASSLVSGVQETQYF.

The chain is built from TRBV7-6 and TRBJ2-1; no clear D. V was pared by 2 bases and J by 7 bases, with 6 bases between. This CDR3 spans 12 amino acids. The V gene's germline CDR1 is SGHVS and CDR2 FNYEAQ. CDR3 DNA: TGTGCCAGCAGCTTATTGCGGAATGAGCAGTTCTTC. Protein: CASSLLRNEQFF.

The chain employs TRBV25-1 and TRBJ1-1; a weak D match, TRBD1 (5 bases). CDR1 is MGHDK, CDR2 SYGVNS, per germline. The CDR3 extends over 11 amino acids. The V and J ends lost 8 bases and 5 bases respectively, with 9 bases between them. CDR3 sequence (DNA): TGTGCCAGCCGGGGGTGGACTGAAGCTTTCTTT. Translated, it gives CASRGWTEAFF. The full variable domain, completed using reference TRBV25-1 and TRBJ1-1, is EADIYQTPRYLVIGTGKKITLECSQTMGHDKMYWYQQDPGMELHLIHYSYGVNSTEKGDLSSESTVSRIRTEHFPLTLESARPSHTSQYLCASRGWTEAFFGQGTRLTVV.

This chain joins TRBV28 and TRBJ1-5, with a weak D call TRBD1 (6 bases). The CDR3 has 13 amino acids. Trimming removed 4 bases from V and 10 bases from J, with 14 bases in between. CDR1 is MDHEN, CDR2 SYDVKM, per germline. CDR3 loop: CASSYFDRLPQHF. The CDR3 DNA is TGTGCCAGCAGTTACTTCGACAGGCTCCCCCAGCATTTT.

The CDR3 sequence is CASSPSRSSSYEQYF. CDR3 nucleotide sequence: TGTGCCAGCTCACCATCCCGTTCGAGCTCCTACGAGCAGTACTTC. The V and J genes are TRBV18 and TRBJ2-7; D unclear. The CDR3 is made up of 15 amino acids. The germline gives CDR1 KGHSH, CDR2 LQKENI. V dropped 2 bases and J dropped 0 bases, with 11 bases sitting between them.

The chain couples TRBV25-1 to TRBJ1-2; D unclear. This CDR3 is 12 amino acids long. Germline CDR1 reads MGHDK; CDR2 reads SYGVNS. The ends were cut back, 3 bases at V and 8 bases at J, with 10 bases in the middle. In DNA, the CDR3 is TGTGCCAGCAGTGACGGACCCTCGGGCTACACCTTC. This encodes CASSDGPSGYTF.

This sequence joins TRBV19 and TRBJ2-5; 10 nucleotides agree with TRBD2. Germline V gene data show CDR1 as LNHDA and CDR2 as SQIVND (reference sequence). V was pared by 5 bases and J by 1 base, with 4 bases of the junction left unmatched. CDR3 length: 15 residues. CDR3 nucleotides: TGTGCCAGTAGTGGACTAGCGGAATTCCAAGAGACCCAGTACTTC. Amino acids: CASSGLAEFQETQYF.